The 16 T cell receptor beta chains presented below share a single source sample, sequenced in a study of T cell responses to AZD1222 COVID-19 vaccine. The method was immunoSEQ multiplex PCR; TCRdb's version includes in-frame clones alone and lacks a portion of them. The data hold 140,000 to 150,000 clones, with approximately 94% observed a single time. The sequencing used peripheral blood, collected on day 0 of AZD1222 vaccination. The receptor set was obtained from an adult in good health.

The chain joins TRBV29-1 to TRBJ2-1, with no clear D. The germline V and J ends were trimmed by 7 bases and 8 bases, with 12 bases remaining between them. The CDR3 is made up of 11 amino acids. Germline V CDR1 and CDR2: SQVTM, ANQGSEA. The DNA for the CDR3 is TGCAGCGGACACCGCGACGATGAGCAGTTCTTC. It specifies CSGHRDDEQFF.

This clone was seen only once. The chain combines TRBV3-1 (or the pseudogene TRBV3-2) with TRBJ1-1; 11 nucleotides line up with TRBD1. The trim removed 4 bases at V and 5 bases at J, leaving 3 bases unmatched. The germline V gene encodes CDR1 LGHDT and CDR2 YNNKEL (reference sequence). The CDR3 loop spans 14 amino acids. CDR3 coding DNA: TGTGCCAGCAGCCCGGACAGGGGGCGGACTGAAGCTTTCTTT. The encoded protein is CASSPDRGRTEAFF.

The chain joins TRBV11-3 to TRBJ1-2; tentatively, D is TRBD1 (5 bases). The length of the CDR3 is 14 residues. Per the germline V gene, CDR1 is SGHNT and CDR2 is YENEEA. Trimming left V 5 bases short and J 4 bases short, with 14 bases between. In DNA form, the CDR3 reads TGTGCCAGCAGCCCCACGGGGGAAGTCTATGGCTACACCTTC. This encodes CASSPTGEVYGYTF.

V is TRBV30 and J is TRBJ1-1; D uncertain. V lost 2 bases to trimming and J lost 3 bases, with 10 bases between them. Germline values: CDR1 GTSNPN, CDR2 SVGIG (reference sequence). The CDR3 has 13 residues. CDR3 sequence (DNA): TGTGCCTGGAGTTCAGGTAAATACACTGAAGCTTTCTTT. It specifies CAWSSGKYTEAFF.

The rearrangement joins TRBV19 to TRBJ1-5; D remains unclear. CDR1 and CDR2 (germline): LNHDA, SQIVND (reference sequence). Trimming left V 3 bases short and J 2 bases short, with 11 bases between. The CDR3 is made up of 15 amino acids. This CDR3 is CASSISSGGNQPQHF. DNA of the CDR3: TGTGCCAGTAGTATCTCCTCCGGGGGCAATCAGCCCCAGCATTTT.

This rearrangement joins TRBV24-1 to TRBJ1-2; D remains unclear. The germline V gene has CDR1 KGHDR and CDR2 SFDVKD. V lost 5 bases, J lost 3 bases, and 9 bases lay in between. The CDR3 extends over 13 amino acids. The CDR3 region is CATSGAGDYGYTF. The DNA of the CDR3 is TGTGCCACCAGTGGGGCGGGAGACTATGGCTACACCTTC.

The genes are TRBV24-1 and TRBJ1-6; no definite D call. This CDR3 is built from 16 residues. Germline assignment: CDR1 KGHDR and CDR2 SFDVKD. V was shortened by 12 bases and J by 0 bases, with 17 bases between the two germline ends. The CDR3, as DNA: TGTGCCCCCCTCGCCCCCTTGAGCTCCTATAATTCACCCCTCCACTTT. Its protein product is CAPLAPLSSYNSPLHF.

The V call is TRBV28, the J call TRBJ1-5; 7 nucleotides agree with TRBD1. The CDR3 extends over 15 amino acids. CDR1 is MDHEN, CDR2 SYDVKM, per germline. The V segment lost 3 bases and the J segment 2 bases; nucleotides outside the gene matches: 4. The CDR3 protein is CASSLIQGGNQPQHF. Here the CDR3 DNA reads TGTGCCAGCAGTTTGATCCAGGGGGGCAATCAGCCCCAGCATTTT.

The chain has TRBV28 and TRBJ1-4, with a possible D match to TRBD1 (5 bases). The CDR3 loop spans 16 amino acids. The germline CDR1 and CDR2 sequences are MDHEN and SYDVKM. With 5 bases removed from V and 3 bases from J, the gap between germline ends came to 16 bases. CDR3 sequence (DNA): TGTGCCAGCAGTCCCGTGGGGACGGGGGCTAATGAAAAACTGTTTTTT. It is translated as CASSPVGTGANEKLFF. Using reference TRBV28 and TRBJ1-4 for the parts outside the CDR3, the full variable domain is DVKVTQSSRYLVKRTGEKVFLECVQDMDHENMFWYRQDPGLGLRLIYFSYDVKMKEKGDIPEGYSVSREKKERFSLILESASTNQTSMYLCASSPVGTGANEKLFFGSGTQLSVL.

This chain's CDR3 is CASSQGGLEETQYF. The DNA for the CDR3 is TGCGCCAGCAGCCAAGGGGGTTTGGAGGAGACCCAGTACTTC. The rearrangement joins TRBV5-1 to TRBJ2-5; TRBD1 might be the D (6 bases). This CDR3 is built from 14 residues. Germline V gene lookup returns CDR1 SGHRS and CDR2 YFSETQ. Trimming shortened V by 4 bases and J by 5 bases, and 15 bases separated the two germline ends.

The chain is built from TRBV5-6 and TRBJ2-3, with D tentatively TRBD2 (7 bases). The CDR3 spans 18 residues. The V and J ends lost 3 bases and 2 bases respectively, with 22 bases between them. Germline CDR1 SGHDT, CDR2 YYEEEE. CDR3 nucleotide sequence: TGTGCCAGCAGCTGGAACTCTGCCTGGGAGGGGGTCACAGATACGCAGTATTTT. It yields the protein CASSWNSAWEGVTDTQYF.

The chain's CDR3 is CASSQPAEKLFF. The CDR3 bases are TGCGCCAGCAGCCAACCGGCTGAAAAACTGTTTTTT. This chain links TRBV4-1 with TRBJ1-4; D gene unclear. V shed 2 bases and J shed 7 bases, with 5 bases lying between them. There are 12 residues in the CDR3. Germline CDR1 MGHRA, CDR2 YSYEKL.

This chain connects TRBV6-5 to TRBJ1-6; TRBD1 matches 7 bases. Germline CDR1 MNHEY, CDR2 SVGAGI. J was trimmed by 6 bases and V by 6 bases; bases with no gene match: 8. The CDR3 consists of 15 residues. The CDR3 DNA is TGTGCCAGCAGCGGAACCGGGACAGCTAATTCACCCCTCCACTTT. As protein: CASSGTGTANSPLHF.

The chain is built from TRBV6-5 and TRBJ1-4; no reliable D call. The CDR3 has 15 amino acids. CDR1 is MNHEY, CDR2 SVGAGI, per germline. V was pared by 2 bases and J by 3 bases, with 10 bases between. This CDR3 is CASSYLGVSNEKLFF. Here the CDR3 DNA reads TGTGCCAGCAGTTACCTTGGGGTCTCTAATGAAAAACTGTTTTTT.

The chain has TRBV5-6 and TRBJ2-5; the match to TRBD2 covers 7 bases. CDR1 and CDR2 (germline): SGHDT, YYEEEE. CDR3 length equals 13 residues. V was pared by 4 bases and J by 5 bases, with 5 bases of the junction left unmatched. The CDR3, as DNA: TGTGCCAGCAGCGCGACTAGCAGGGAGACCCAGTACTTC. Translated, it gives CASSATSRETQYF.

This chain joins TRBV6-5 and TRBJ1-5, with D perhaps TRBD1 (6 bases). This CDR3 is built from 15 residues. Trimming left V 4 bases short and J 1 base short, with 11 bases between. Germline V lookup: CDR1 MNHEY, CDR2 SVGAGI. The CDR3 sequence is CASSSGGGSNQPQHF. In DNA form, the CDR3 reads TGTGCCAGCAGTTCCGGAGGGGGGAGCAATCAGCCCCAGCATTTT.